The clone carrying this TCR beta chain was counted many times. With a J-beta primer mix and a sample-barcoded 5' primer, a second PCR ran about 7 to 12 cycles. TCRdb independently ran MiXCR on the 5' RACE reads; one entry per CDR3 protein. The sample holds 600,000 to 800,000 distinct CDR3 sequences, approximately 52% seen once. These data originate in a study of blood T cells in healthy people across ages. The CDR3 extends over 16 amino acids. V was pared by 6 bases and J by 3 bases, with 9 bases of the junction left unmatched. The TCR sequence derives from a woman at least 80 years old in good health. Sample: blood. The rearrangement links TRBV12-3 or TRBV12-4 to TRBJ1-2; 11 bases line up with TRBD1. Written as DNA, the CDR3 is TGTGCCAGCAGCCGAGGGGGGACAGGGGGAGACTATGGCTACACCTTC. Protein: CASSRGGTGGDYGYTF.